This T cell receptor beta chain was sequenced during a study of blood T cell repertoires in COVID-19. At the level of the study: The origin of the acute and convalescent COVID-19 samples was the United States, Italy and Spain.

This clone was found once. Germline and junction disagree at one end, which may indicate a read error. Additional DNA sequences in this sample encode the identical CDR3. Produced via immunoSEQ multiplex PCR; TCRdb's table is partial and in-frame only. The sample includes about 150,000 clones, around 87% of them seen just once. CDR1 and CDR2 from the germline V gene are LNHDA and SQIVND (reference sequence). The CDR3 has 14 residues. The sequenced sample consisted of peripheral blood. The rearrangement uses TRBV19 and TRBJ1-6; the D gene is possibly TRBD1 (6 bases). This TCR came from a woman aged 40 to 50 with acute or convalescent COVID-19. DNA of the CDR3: TGCGCCAGTAGGGTACAGGGAGAGAACTCACCCCTCCACTTT. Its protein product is CASRVQGENSPLHF.